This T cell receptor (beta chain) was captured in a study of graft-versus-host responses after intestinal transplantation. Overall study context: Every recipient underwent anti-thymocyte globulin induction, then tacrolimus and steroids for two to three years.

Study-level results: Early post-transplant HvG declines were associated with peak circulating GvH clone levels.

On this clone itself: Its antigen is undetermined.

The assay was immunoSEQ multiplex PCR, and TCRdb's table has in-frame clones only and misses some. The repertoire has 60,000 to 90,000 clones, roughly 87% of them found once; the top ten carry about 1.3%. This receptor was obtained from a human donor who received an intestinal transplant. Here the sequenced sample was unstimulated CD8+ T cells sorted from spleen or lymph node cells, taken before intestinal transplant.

This chain's CDR3 is CASSAGEHYNEQFF. The CDR3 coding sequence is TGTGCCAGCAGCGCCGGGGAACACTACAATGAGCAGTTCTTC. The V gene is TRBV16, the J gene TRBJ2-1; tentative D call: TRBD2 (5 bases). The ends were cut back, 5 bases at V and 3 bases at J, with 11 bases in the middle. CDR1 and CDR2 (germline): KGHSY, FQNENV. The CDR3 has 14 residues.